This TCR beta chain was identified in a study of CD8+CD57+ T cells in acquired aplastic anemia. Study in general: The average for DNA from sorted CD4+ and CD8+ cells was approximately 3.2 ug.

Study-level results: Controls and patients did not differ significantly in CD8+ Simpson's diversity. There were fewer than 35 CD8+ CDR3 sequences that occurred in both patients and controls.

CDR3 and TCR beta VDJ profiling relied on genomic DNA as the template. One entry per CDR3 protein results from TCRdb running MiXCR on the reads. This sample has 250,000 to 300,000 distinct CDR3 sequences; approximately 55% occur once, and the top ten carry roughly 8%. Between the trimmed V and J ends, which lost 0 bases and 4 bases, there was a span of 12 bases. The CDR3 is 15 amino acids. CDR1 is SGDLS and CDR2 is YYNGEE in the germline V gene. Worth noting for this clonotype: Its antigen is unidentified. A read error may be the cause here, since a much bigger clone is one base away.

This chain uses TRBV9 with TRBJ2-3; D might be TRBD2 (5 bases). The receptor comes from a human donor with severe aplastic anemia or a healthy control (not recorded which). The sample taken for sequencing was sorted CD4+, CD8+, or CD8+CD57+ T cells (not recorded which) from PBMCs. CDR3 DNA: TGTGCCAGCAGCGTAGAAACCCTCGGGGCAGATACGCAGTATTTT. Protein product: CASSVETLGADTQYF.